The 15 T cell receptor beta chains reported below all come from one sample, sequenced in a study of control samples from healthy donors and cancer patients. This table comes from immunoSEQ multiplex PCR, and its TCRdb copy is limited to in-frame clones, with some not included. This table holds about 98,000 clones, roughly 82% found once. The sequenced sample consisted of blood. The receptors here all came from a man aged 55 to 70 in good health.

CDR3 sequence reads: CASSSPVQGYEQYF. The CDR3, as DNA: TGTGCCAGCTCGTCACCAGTACAGGGTTACGAGCAGTACTTC. The rearrangement joins TRBV18 to TRBJ2-7; tentative D call: TRBD1 (6 bases). This CDR3 is 14 amino acids long. CDR1 is KGHSH, CDR2 LQKENI, per germline. The germline V and J ends were trimmed by 6 bases and 4 bases, with 16 bases remaining between them.

The rearrangement uses TRBV10-3 and TRBJ1-6; D gene unclear. Germline CDR1 ENHRY, CDR2 SYGVKD. V lost 3 bases to trimming and J lost 10 bases, with 16 bases between them. This CDR3 contains 15 residues. For the CDR3, the DNA is TGTGCCATCAGTGATACGGTGTCAAGCGGATCACCCCTCCACTTT. Its protein product is CAISDTVSSGSPLHF.

The J gene is TRBJ1-1, the V gene TRBV5-1, with 9 bases aligning to TRBD1. Germline V gives CDR1 SGHRS, CDR2 YFSETQ. This CDR3 is built from 15 residues. J was trimmed by 3 bases and V by 4 bases; bases with no gene match: 7. The CDR3 loop is CASSHIQGAYTEAFF. The DNA of the CDR3 is TGCGCCAGCAGCCACATACAGGGGGCGTACACTGAAGCTTTCTTT.

The chain is built from TRBV7-3 and TRBJ2-1; 12 nucleotides align to TRBD2. This CDR3 has 15 residues. After removal of 4 bases from V and 2 bases from J, the junction contained 0 bases not matched to a gene. Germline V gene data show CDR1 as SGHTA and CDR2 as FQGTGA. CDR3 amino acids: CASSSSGGAYNEQFF. CDR3 nucleotides: TGTGCCAGCAGCTCTAGCGGGGGGGCCTACAATGAGCAGTTCTTC. Drawing the rest from reference TRBV7-3 and TRBJ2-1, the complete variable domain is GAGVSQTPSNKVTEKGKYVELRCDPISGHTALYWYRQSLGQGPEFLIYFQGTGAADDSGLPNDRFFAVRPEGSVSTLKIQRTERGDSAVYLCASSSSGGAYNEQFFGPGTRLTVL.

The J gene is TRBJ2-2, the V gene TRBV6-4; D is perhaps TRBD1 (6 bases). From germline, CDR1 is MRHNA and CDR2 SNTAGT. This CDR3 is 14 amino acids long. With 8 bases removed from V and 0 bases from J, the gap between germline ends came to 10 bases. Here the CDR3 DNA reads TGTGCCAGCGAAGAGGGGGCGAACACCGGGGAGCTGTTTTTT. Translating gives CASEEGANTGELFF.

V is TRBV27 and J is TRBJ1-5; the match to TRBD1 covers 7 bases. Germline lookup yields CDR1 MNHEY and CDR2 SMNVEV (reference sequence). Germline trimming cut 3 bases from V and 4 bases from J; bases unmatched to any gene: 3. The CDR3 sequence is 14 residues long. CDR3 sequence: CASSFGDRNQPQHF. CDR3 nucleotide sequence: TGTGCCAGCAGTTTTGGGGACAGAAATCAGCCCCAGCATTTT.

The chain carries TRBV5-1 and TRBJ2-2, with D tentatively TRBD1 or TRBD2 (5 bases each). This CDR3 spans 15 amino acids. V lost 3 bases and J 3 bases, leaving 12 bases between the germline ends. CDR1 is SGHRS, CDR2 YFSETQ, per germline. CDR3 nucleotides: TGCGCCAGCAGCTGGGGGACGGCCCACACCGGGGAGCTGTTTTTT. This codes for CASSWGTAHTGELFF.

The chain links TRBV4-1 to TRBJ2-2; TRBD2 matches at 15 bases. The CDR3 spans 19 residues. V dropped 2 bases and J dropped 4; count of bases not matched to a gene: 8. The germline CDR1 and CDR2 sequences are MGHRA and YSYEKL. CDR3 sequence reads: CASSQPGLAGGLSTGELFF. Here the CDR3 DNA reads TGCGCCAGCAGCCAACCCGGACTAGCGGGGGGGCTTAGCACCGGGGAGCTGTTTTTT.

The rearrangement uses TRBV11-2 and TRBJ2-7; D unclear. The germline gives CDR1 SGHAT, CDR2 FQNNGV. This CDR3 comprises 11 residues. Deletions cut 1 base from V and 4 bases from J, with 2 bases between. The CDR3 sequence is CASSLAYEQYF. The CDR3 DNA sequence: TGTGCCAGCAGCTTAGCATACGAGCAGTACTTC.

The chain combines TRBV28 with TRBJ2-2, with TRBD2 identical over 12 bases. Trimming at V came to 4 bases and at J to 6 bases, leaving 6 bases not matched to a gene. The CDR3 covers 16 residues. Germline-derived CDR1 and CDR2 are MDHEN and SYDVKM. The CDR3 DNA reads TGTGCCAGCAGTTCCCCGGCTAGCGGGAGGGCCGGGGAGCTGTTTTTT. It yields the protein CASSSPASGRAGELFF.

The V call is TRBV7-9, the J call TRBJ2-3; TRBD1 matches at 9 bases. This CDR3 region has 15 residues. Germline values: CDR1 SEHNR, CDR2 FQNEAQ (reference sequence). The V segment lost 4 bases and the J segment 3 bases; nucleotides outside the gene matches: 5. CDR3 in amino acids: CASSWTGAGTDTQYF. CDR3 in DNA: TGTGCCAGCAGCTGGACAGGGGCCGGGACAGATACGCAGTATTTT. Using reference TRBV7-9 and TRBJ2-3 for the parts outside the CDR3, the full variable domain is DTGVSQNPRHKITKRGQNVTFRCDPISEHNRLYWYRQTLGQGPEFLTYFQNEAQLEKSRLLSDRFSAERPKGSFSTLEIQRTEQGDSAMYLCASSWTGAGTDTQYFGPGTRLTVL.

This clone was seen just once. This rearrangement joins TRBV7-2 to TRBJ2-7; 9 bases fit TRBD2. V shed 2 bases and J 2 bases; nucleotides not matched to a gene: 4. The CDR3 has 15 residues. CDR1 and CDR2 (germline): SGHTA, FQGNSA. The CDR3 bases are TGTGCCAGCAGCTTACAAGCGGGAGGAACCTACGAGCAGTACTTC. This gives the protein CASSLQAGGTYEQYF.

J is TRBJ2-1 and V is TRBV28; the D is unclear. V was trimmed by 6 bases and J by 4 bases, leaving 19 bases between them. The CDR3 totals 16 residues. The germline V gene has CDR1 MDHEN and CDR2 SYDVKM. Here the CDR3 DNA reads TGTGCCAGCAGCACCCGTGCGCCTTTAGGGTACAATGAGCAGTTCTTC. Protein sequence: CASSTRAPLGYNEQFF.

A few counts support this clone. J is TRBJ1-1 and V is TRBV7-9, with D possibly TRBD1 on 6 matching bases. CDR3 size: 15 residues. Germline CDR1 reads SEHNR; CDR2 reads FQNEAQ (reference sequence). Trimming removed 5 bases from V and 1 base from J, with 14 bases in between. CDR3 bases: TGTGCCAGCAGCGCACAGGGTAGGGGGAACACTGAAGCTTTCTTT. Protein sequence: CASSAQGRGNTEAFF.

J is TRBJ2-7 and V is TRBV5-4; D call uncertain. The germline V gene encodes CDR1 SGHNT and CDR2 YYREEE (reference sequence). This CDR3 contains 15 residues. Deletions cut 1 base from V and 3 bases from J, with 14 bases between. The CDR3 DNA reads TGTGCCAGCAGCTTGATCAGCGAGCCGGGCTACGAGCAGTACTTC. Translated, it gives CASSLISEPGYEQYF.